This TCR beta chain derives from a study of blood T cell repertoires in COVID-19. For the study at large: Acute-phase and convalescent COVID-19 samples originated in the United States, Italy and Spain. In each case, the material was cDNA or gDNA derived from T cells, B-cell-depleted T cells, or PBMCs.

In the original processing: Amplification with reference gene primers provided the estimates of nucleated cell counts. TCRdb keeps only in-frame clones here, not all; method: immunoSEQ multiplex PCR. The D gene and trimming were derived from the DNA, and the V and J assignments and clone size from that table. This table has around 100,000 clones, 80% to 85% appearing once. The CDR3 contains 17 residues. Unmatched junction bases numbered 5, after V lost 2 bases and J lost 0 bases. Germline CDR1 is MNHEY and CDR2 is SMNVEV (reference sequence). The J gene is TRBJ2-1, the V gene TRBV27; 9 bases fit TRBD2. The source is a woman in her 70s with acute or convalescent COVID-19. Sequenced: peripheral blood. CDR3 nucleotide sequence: TGTGCCAGCAGTTTAGGGAGCGGGAGGAGCTCCTACAATGAGCAGTTCTTC. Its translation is CASSLGSGRSSYNEQFF.